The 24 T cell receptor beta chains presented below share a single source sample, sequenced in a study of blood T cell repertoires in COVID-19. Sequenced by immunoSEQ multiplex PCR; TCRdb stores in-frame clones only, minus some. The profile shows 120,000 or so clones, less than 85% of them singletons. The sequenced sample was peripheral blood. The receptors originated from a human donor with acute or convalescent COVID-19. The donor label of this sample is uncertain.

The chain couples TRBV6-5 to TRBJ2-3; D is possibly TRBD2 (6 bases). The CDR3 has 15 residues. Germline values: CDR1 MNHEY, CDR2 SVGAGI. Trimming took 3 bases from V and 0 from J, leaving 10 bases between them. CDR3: CASSYGGVSTDTQYF. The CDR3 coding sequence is TGTGCCAGCAGTTATGGAGGGGTCAGCACAGATACGCAGTATTTT.

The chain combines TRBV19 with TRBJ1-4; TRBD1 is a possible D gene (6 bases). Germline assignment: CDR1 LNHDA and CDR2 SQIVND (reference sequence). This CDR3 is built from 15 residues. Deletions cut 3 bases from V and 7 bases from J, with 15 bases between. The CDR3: CASSIQGGRSEKLFF. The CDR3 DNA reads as TGTGCCAGTAGTATTCAAGGGGGAAGGAGTGAAAAACTGTTTTTT.

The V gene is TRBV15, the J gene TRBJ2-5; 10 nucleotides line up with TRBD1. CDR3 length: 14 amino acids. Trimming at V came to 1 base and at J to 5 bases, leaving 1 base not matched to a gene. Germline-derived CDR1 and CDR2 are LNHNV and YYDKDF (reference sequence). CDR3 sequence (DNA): TGTGCCACCAGCAGAGGGGGACAGGGGGAGACCCAGTACTTC. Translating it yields CATSRGGQGETQYF.

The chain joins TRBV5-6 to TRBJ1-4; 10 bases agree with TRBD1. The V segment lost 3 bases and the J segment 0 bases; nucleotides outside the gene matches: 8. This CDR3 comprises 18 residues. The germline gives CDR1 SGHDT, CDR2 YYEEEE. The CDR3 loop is CASSYLGTGAATNEKLFF. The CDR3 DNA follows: TGTGCCAGCAGCTATCTAGGGACAGGGGCCGCAACTAATGAAAAACTGTTTTTT.

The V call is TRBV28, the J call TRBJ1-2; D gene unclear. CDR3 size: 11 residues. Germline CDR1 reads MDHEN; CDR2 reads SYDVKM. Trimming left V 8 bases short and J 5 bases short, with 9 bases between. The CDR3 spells CASGAGYGYTF. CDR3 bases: TGTGCCAGCGGCGCGGGGTATGGCTACACCTTC.

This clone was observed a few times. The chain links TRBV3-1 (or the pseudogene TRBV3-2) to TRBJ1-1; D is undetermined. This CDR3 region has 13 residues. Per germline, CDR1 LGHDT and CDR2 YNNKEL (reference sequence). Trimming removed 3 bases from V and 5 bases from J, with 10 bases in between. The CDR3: CASSHEARTEAFF. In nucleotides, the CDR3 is TGTGCCAGCAGCCACGAAGCACGGACTGAAGCTTTCTTT.

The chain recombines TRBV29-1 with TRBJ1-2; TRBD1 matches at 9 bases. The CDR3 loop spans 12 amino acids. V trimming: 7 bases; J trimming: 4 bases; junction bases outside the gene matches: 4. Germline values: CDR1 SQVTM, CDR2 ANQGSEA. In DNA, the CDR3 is TGCAGCGACACAGGGGGCGCCTATGGCTACACCTTC. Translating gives CSDTGGAYGYTF.

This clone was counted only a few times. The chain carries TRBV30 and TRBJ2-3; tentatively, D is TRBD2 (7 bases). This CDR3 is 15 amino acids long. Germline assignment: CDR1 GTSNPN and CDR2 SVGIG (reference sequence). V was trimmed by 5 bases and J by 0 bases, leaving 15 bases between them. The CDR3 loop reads CAWGKGGGSTDTQYF. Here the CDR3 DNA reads TGTGCCTGGGGGAAGGGGGGGGGCAGCACAGATACGCAGTATTTT. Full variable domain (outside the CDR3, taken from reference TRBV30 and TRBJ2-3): SQTIHQWPATLVQPVGSPLSLECTVEGTSNPNLYWYRQAAGRGLQLLFYSVGIGQISSEVPQNLSASRPQDRQFILSSKKLLLSDSGFYLCAWGKGGGSTDTQYFGPGTRLTVL.

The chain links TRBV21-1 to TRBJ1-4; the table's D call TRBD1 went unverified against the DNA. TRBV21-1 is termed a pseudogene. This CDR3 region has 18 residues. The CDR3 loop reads CASSTDQGGQGFREKLFF. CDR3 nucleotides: TGTGCCAGCAGCACAGATCAGGGGGGACAGGGGTTTCGTGAAAAACTGTTTTTT.

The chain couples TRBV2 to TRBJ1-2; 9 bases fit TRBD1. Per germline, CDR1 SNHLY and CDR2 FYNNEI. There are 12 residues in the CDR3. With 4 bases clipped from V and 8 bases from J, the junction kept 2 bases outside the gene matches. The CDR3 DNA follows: TGTGCCAGCAGTGGGGACAGGGAAGGCTACACCTTC. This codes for CASSGDREGYTF.

The CDR3 protein is CASIPFINRGGSPLHF. The CDR3 DNA reads as TGTGCCAGCATCCCCTTTATCAACAGGGGAGGTTCACCCCTCCACTTT. V usage is TRBV28 and J usage is TRBJ1-6; 7 bases are a match to TRBD1. The germline gives CDR1 MDHEN, CDR2 SYDVKM. This CDR3 spans 16 amino acids. Trimming at V came to 7 bases and at J to 9 bases, leaving 15 bases not matched to a gene.

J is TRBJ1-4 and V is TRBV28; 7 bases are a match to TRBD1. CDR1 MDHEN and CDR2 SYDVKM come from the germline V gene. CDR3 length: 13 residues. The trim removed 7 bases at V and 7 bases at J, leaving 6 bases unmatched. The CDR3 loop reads CASKTGSGEKLFF. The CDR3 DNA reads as TGTGCCAGCAAGACAGGGTCTGGTGAAAAACTGTTTTTT.

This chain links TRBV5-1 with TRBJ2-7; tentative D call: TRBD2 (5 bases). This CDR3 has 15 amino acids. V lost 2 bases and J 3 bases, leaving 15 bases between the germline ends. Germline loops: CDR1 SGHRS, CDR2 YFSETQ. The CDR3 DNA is TGCGCCAGCAGCTTCGCGGACTCCCGGGACTACGAGCAGTACTTC. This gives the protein CASSFADSRDYEQYF.

Here the CDR3 DNA reads TGTGCCAGCAGCCCGCTCCCCCAGGGGGCCGGCGGGGAGCTGTTTTTT. Amino acids: CASSPLPQGAGGELFF. J is TRBJ2-2 and V is TRBV7-6; 8 nucleotides align to TRBD1. This CDR3 has 16 amino acids. The germline V gene encodes CDR1 SGHVS and CDR2 FNYEAQ. V dropped 5 bases and J dropped 7; count of bases not matched to a gene: 12.

In DNA form, the CDR3 reads TGTGCCTGGTCCCCGACTAGCGGGGGGGTTGGTACGCAGTATTTT. Translated: CAWSPTSGGVGTQYF. V usage is TRBV30 and J usage is TRBJ2-3; 14 bases match TRBD2. V dropped 5 bases and J dropped 8; count of bases not matched to a gene: 9. CDR3 length: 15 amino acids. The germline V gene encodes CDR1 GTSNPN and CDR2 SVGIG (reference sequence).

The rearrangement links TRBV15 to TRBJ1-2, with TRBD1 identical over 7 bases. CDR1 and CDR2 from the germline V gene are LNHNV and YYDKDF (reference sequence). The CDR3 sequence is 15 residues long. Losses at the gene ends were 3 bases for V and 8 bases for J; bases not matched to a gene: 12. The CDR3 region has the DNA TGTGCCACCAGCAGTGCTCGCCTGGGACAGCCAGGCTACACCTTC. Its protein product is CATSSARLGQPGYTF.

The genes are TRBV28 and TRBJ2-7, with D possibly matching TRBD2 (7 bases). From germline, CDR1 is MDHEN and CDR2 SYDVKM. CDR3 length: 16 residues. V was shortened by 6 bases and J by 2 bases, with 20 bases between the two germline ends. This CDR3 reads CASRQATGGTPYEQYV. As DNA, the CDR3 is TGTGCCAGCAGGCAAGCTACGGGGGGCACCCCCTACGAGCAGTACGTC.

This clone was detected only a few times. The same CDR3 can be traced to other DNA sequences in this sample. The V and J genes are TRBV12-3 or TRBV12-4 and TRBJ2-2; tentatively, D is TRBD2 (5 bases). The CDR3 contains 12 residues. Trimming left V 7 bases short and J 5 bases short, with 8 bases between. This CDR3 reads CASTPGTGELFF. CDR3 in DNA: TGTGCCAGCACCCCGGGAACCGGGGAGCTGTTTTTT.

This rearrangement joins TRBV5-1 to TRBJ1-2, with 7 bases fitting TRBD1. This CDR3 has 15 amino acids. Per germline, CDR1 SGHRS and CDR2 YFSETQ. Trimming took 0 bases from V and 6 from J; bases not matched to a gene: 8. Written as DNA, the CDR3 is TGCGCCAGCAGCTTGGTCGTAGGGGGCTTGGATGGCTACACCTTC. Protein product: CASSLVVGGLDGYTF.

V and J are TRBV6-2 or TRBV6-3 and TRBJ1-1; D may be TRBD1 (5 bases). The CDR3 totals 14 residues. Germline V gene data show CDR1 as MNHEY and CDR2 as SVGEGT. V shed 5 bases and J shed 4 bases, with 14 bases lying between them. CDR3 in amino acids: CASSRGTVGTEAFF. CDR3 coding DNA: TGTGCCAGCAGTCGGGGGACGGTAGGCACTGAAGCTTTCTTT.

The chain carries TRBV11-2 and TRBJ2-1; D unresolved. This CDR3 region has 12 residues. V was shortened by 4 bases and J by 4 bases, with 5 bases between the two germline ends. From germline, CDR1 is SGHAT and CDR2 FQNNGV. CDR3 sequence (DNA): TGTGCCAGCAGCTCCCGGTACAATGAGCAGTTCTTC. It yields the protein CASSSRYNEQFF.

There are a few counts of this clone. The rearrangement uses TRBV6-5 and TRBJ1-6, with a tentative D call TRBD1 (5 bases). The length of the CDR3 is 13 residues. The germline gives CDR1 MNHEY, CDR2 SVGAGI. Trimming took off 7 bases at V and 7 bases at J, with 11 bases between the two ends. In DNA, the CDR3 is TGTGCCAGCAAGTTTCCAGGGAATTCACCCCTCCACTTT. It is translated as CASKFPGNSPLHF.

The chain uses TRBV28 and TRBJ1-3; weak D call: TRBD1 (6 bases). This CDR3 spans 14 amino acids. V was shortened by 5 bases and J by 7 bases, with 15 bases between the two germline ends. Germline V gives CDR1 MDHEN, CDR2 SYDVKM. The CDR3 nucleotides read TGTGCCAGCAGTCTAAGGGCAGGGGCTAACACCATATATTTT. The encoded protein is CASSLRAGANTIYF.

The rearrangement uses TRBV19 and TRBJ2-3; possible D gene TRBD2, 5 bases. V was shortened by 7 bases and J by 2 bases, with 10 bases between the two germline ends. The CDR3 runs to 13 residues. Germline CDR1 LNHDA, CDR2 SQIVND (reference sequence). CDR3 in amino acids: CASMFRDTDTQYF. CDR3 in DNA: TGTGCCAGTATGTTTCGGGACACAGATACGCAGTATTTT.